The 10 T cell receptor beta chains in this list originate from one sample, sequenced in a study of cytomegalovirus exposure and HLA in healthy donors. Primers for the PCR totalled 60 Vbeta and 13 Jbeta. Clones were read by immunoSEQ multiplex PCR, and TCRdb kept only the in-frame ones, dropping some. The sample lists more than 70,000 clones, about three quarters occurring once. The sample comprised PBMCs. Receptor source: a man aged 50-60 years in good health and CMV-seropositive.

The rearrangement links TRBV2 to TRBJ1-4, with 9 positions matching TRBD1. V shed 7 bases, J shed 7 bases, and the junction held 4 bases outside the gene matches. This CDR3 has 13 residues. CDR1 and CDR2 (germline): SNHLY, FYNNEI. The CDR3 DNA sequence: TGTGCCAGCACCGGGACAGGGCCTGAAAAACTGTTTTTT. Amino acid sequence: CASTGTGPEKLFF.

About this clone itself: One end of the junction varies from germline; a read error may be responsible. J is TRBJ2-2 and V is TRBV7-9; D is undetermined. The germline V gene encodes CDR1 SEHNR and CDR2 FQNEAQ (reference sequence). The CDR3 is 15 residues long. CDR3 sequence (DNA): TGTTCCAGCAGCTTTTTCGCGTCGAACACCGGGGAGCTGTTTTTT. This translates into CSSSFFASNTGELFF.

V is TRBV12-5 and J is TRBJ2-1; 10 nucleotides align to TRBD2. V shed 5 bases and J 3 bases; nucleotides not matched to a gene: 10. The length of the CDR3 is 17 residues. The V gene's germline CDR1 is LGHNT and CDR2 FRNRAP. The CDR3, as DNA: TGTGCTAGTGGTACCCTTACTAGCGGGGCAGACTACAATGAGCAGTTCTTC. Its translation is CASGTLTSGADYNEQFF. The variable domain in full, completed from reference TRBV12-5 and TRBJ2-1, reads DARVTQTPRHKVTEMGQEVTMRCQPILGHNTVFWYRQTMMQGLELLAYFRNRAPLDDSGMPKDRFSAEMPDATLATLKIQPSEPRDSAVYFCASGTLTSGADYNEQFFGPGTRLTVL.

The chain links TRBV15 to TRBJ2-1; D uncertain. Trimming pared 0 bases from V and 8 bases from J, leaving 14 bases between. CDR1 is LNHNV, CDR2 YYDKDF, per germline (reference sequence). The CDR3 spans 15 residues. The CDR3 region has the DNA TGTGCCACCAGCAGAGATGCTAGTGGATCCTATGAGCAGTTCTTC. As protein: CATSRDASGSYEQFF. The full variable domain, in which reference TRBV15 and TRBJ2-1 provide the parts outside the CDR3, is DAMVIQNPRYQVTQFGKPVTLSCSQTLNHNVMYWYQQKSSQAPKLLFHYYDKDFNNEADTPDNFQSRRPNTSFCFLDIRSPGLGDTAMYLCATSRDASGSYEQFFGPGTRLTVL.

Note on this clone: The junction shows a germline mismatch at one end, possibly a read error. J is TRBJ2-4 and V is TRBV5-8; possibly TRBD1 for D (6 bases). Germline assignment: CDR1 SGHTS and CDR2 YDEGEE. The CDR3 length is 15 residues. The CDR3: CAKIQGALAKNSQYF. CDR3 DNA: TGTGCCAAAATACAGGGTGCCCTAGCCAAAAACAGTCAGTACTTC.

This chain joins TRBV5-4 and TRBJ2-3, with TRBD2 matching over 8 bases. The V and J ends lost 4 bases and 3 bases, in that order; junction bases with no gene match: 7. CDR1 and CDR2 from the germline V gene are SGHNT and YYREEE (reference sequence). The CDR3 totals 15 residues. Here the CDR3 reads CASSPTSGVTDTQYF. DNA for the CDR3: TGTGCCAGCAGCCCTACTAGCGGAGTAACAGATACGCAGTATTTT.

With regard to this clone: Other DNA variants within this sample encode the same CDR3. The genes are TRBV7-3 and TRBJ2-1, with D unclear. V lost 3 bases to trimming and J lost 1 base, with 7 bases between them. Germline CDR1 is SGHTA and CDR2 is FQGTGA. CDR3 length: 14 amino acids. This CDR3 reads CASSFSGSYNEQFF. The DNA of the CDR3 is TGTGCCAGCAGCTTTAGTGGTTCCTACAATGAGCAGTTCTTC.

The rearrangement uses TRBV10-3 and TRBJ2-1, with D possibly TRBD1 on 5 matching bases. This CDR3 comprises 15 residues. V shed 2 bases and J shed 10 bases, with 18 bases lying between them. Germline V CDR1 and CDR2: ENHRY, SYGVKD. Here the CDR3 reads CAISEGATTPGEQFF. In nucleotides, the CDR3 is TGTGCCATCAGTGAGGGGGCGACCACCCCTGGGGAGCAGTTCTTC.

The rearrangement uses TRBV11-3 and TRBJ2-7; 9 bases match TRBD1. Trimming took 3 bases from V and 3 from J; bases not matched to a gene: 3. From germline, CDR1 is SGHNT and CDR2 YENEEA. The CDR3 is 14 residues long. The CDR3 protein is CASSFRDRVYEQYF. CDR3 DNA: TGTGCCAGCAGCTTCCGGGACAGGGTCTACGAGCAGTACTTC.

A word on this clone: The junction and the germline gene differ at one end; a read error may be behind it. The chain joins TRBV2 to TRBJ2-4; TRBD1 matches 9 bases. CDR1 and CDR2 from the germline V gene are SNHLY and FYNNEI. The CDR3 loop spans 15 amino acids. Here the CDR3 DNA reads TGTGCCAGCCGACAGGGGGGGACCCAACGAAACAGTCAGTACTTC. Translating it yields CASRQGGTQRNSQYF.